The 17 T cell receptor beta chains given below trace back to one sample, sequenced in a study of blood T cell repertoires in COVID-19. Clones were read by immunoSEQ multiplex PCR, and TCRdb kept only the in-frame ones, dropping some. The repertoire includes roughly 220,000 clones, around 81% of them detected once, and around 4.7% sits in the top ten. The specimen was PBMCs or T cells enriched from blood (not recorded which). The receptors originated from a man younger than 45 with acute COVID-19.

The rearrangement joins TRBV12-3 or TRBV12-4 to TRBJ1-2; D is unclear. Trimming pared 5 bases from V and 8 bases from J, leaving 15 bases between. The CDR3 is made up of 13 amino acids. The CDR3 nucleotides are TGTGCCAGCAGTCTTCCCGCCTCGGGGGGCTACACCTTC. Protein sequence: CASSLPASGGYTF.

The J gene is TRBJ1-1, the V gene TRBV23-1; 9 positions match TRBD1. TRBV23-1 is given ORF status, its function remaining uncertain. This CDR3 comprises 15 residues. V was clipped by 6 bases and J by 4 bases; unmatched bases: 9. For the CDR3, the DNA is TGCGCCAGCAGACCCTTGTACAGGGGGCCCACTGAAGCTTTCTTT. This encodes CASRPLYRGPTEAFF.

The chain links TRBV28 to TRBJ1-2; D is unclear. CDR3 length equals 13 residues. The V and J ends lost 4 bases and 1 base respectively, with 7 bases between them. Germline CDR1 MDHEN, CDR2 SYDVKM. Here the CDR3 reads CASSSGLNYGYTF. CDR3 coding DNA: TGTGCCAGCAGTTCTGGGCTTAACTATGGCTACACCTTC.

The V call is TRBV18, the J call TRBJ1-1, with D perhaps TRBD1 (5 bases). The CDR3 loop spans 12 amino acids. Germline-derived CDR1 and CDR2 are KGHSH and LQKENI. Trimming stripped 3 bases from V and 8 bases from J, with 10 bases between. CDR3 amino acids: CASSPQGLEAFF. CDR3 nucleotides: TGTGCCAGCTCACCCCAGGGTCTCGAAGCTTTCTTT.

The genes are TRBV30 and TRBJ2-5; 9 bases fit TRBD2. J gave up 5 bases and V 5 bases, and 12 bases lay outside the gene matches. The CDR3 loop spans 15 amino acids. CDR1 and CDR2 (germline): GTSNPN, SVGIG (reference sequence). The CDR3 reads CAWAGGPSGVETQYF. For the CDR3, the DNA is TGTGCCTGGGCTGGGGGTCCTAGCGGGGTGGAGACCCAGTACTTC. The full variable domain, rest sourced from reference TRBV30 and TRBJ2-5, is SQTIHQWPATLVQPVGSPLSLECTVEGTSNPNLYWYRQAAGRGLQLLFYSVGIGQISSEVPQNLSASRPQDRQFILSSKKLLLSDSGFYLCAWAGGPSGVETQYFGPGTRLLVL.

The chain is built from TRBV5-6 and TRBJ2-7, with D tentatively TRBD2 (6 bases). Trimming pared 4 bases from V and 2 bases from J, leaving 19 bases between. This CDR3 contains 16 residues. CDR1 SGHDT and CDR2 YYEEEE come from the germline V gene. The CDR3 DNA follows: TGTGCCAGCAGCCCCGGGGGAGTTTTGATGACCTACGAGCAGTACTTC. Its protein is CASSPGGVLMTYEQYF.

CDR3 nucleotide sequence: TGTGGAGGGGCAGGGGACACCCATGGCTACACCTTC. Its translation: CGGAGDTHGYTF. This chain connects TRBV21-1 to TRBJ1-2; no DNA check was done on the table's D call, TRBD1. TRBV21-1 is noted as a pseudogene. This CDR3 contains 12 residues.

The V gene is TRBV19, the J gene TRBJ2-1; 8 bases are shared with TRBD1. Trimming cost V 3 bases and J 8 bases; bases outside gene matches: 3. The germline V gene encodes CDR1 LNHDA and CDR2 SQIVND (reference sequence). The CDR3 sequence is 13 residues long. This CDR3 reads CASSMSRGHEQFF. The CDR3 nucleotides read TGTGCCAGTAGTATGAGCAGGGGGCATGAGCAGTTCTTC.

The chain uses TRBV3-1 (or the pseudogene TRBV3-2) and TRBJ2-3; TRBD2 matches at 10 bases. J lost 4 bases, V lost 4 bases, and 20 bases had no gene match. The CDR3 consists of 20 residues. Germline CDR1 and CDR2: LGHDT and YNNKEL (reference sequence). The CDR3 protein is CASSPSRVAGGSGRADTQYF. In DNA, the CDR3 is TGTGCCAGCAGCCCTAGTCGAGTAGCGGGGGGCTCAGGGCGCGCAGATACGCAGTATTTT.

This chain connects TRBV18 to TRBJ2-6; D might be TRBD1 (5 bases). CDR3 size: 15 residues. CDR1 KGHSH and CDR2 LQKENI come from the germline V gene. V lost 2 bases to trimming and J lost 2 bases, with 7 bases between them. The CDR3 nucleotides are TGTGCCAGCTCACCAGGGGCGGCTGGGGCCAACGTCCTGACTTTC. Its protein product is CASSPGAAGANVLTF.

The chain links TRBV28 to TRBJ1-2; D unclear. The CDR3 contains 13 residues. Germline CDR1 is MDHEN and CDR2 is SYDVKM. V lost 2 bases, J lost 8 bases, and 12 bases lay in between. The CDR3 loop is CASSLEGSRGYTF. The CDR3 DNA reads as TGTGCCAGCAGTTTAGAAGGGAGCAGGGGCTACACCTTC.

In this sample, this clone turned up once. The junction and the germline gene differ at one end; a read error may be behind it. The chain carries TRBV12-3 or TRBV12-4 and TRBJ2-1; no clear D. The CDR3 loop spans 12 amino acids. The CDR3 DNA follows: TGTGCCAGCAGTTCGAACTACAATGAGCGGTTCTTC. It yields the protein CASSSNYNERFF.

This clone has more than one count but fewer than ten. The chain employs TRBV9 and TRBJ2-1; 9 positions match TRBD2. In germline, CDR1 is SGDLS, CDR2 YYNGEE. The V segment lost 0 bases and the J segment 9 bases; nucleotides outside the gene matches: 19. This CDR3 is 19 amino acids long. The CDR3 loop is CASSVGTGTIAGVLGEQFF. CDR3 bases: TGTGCCAGCAGCGTAGGGACAGGCACGATAGCGGGGGTTTTAGGTGAGCAGTTCTTC.

The chain combines TRBV4-1 with TRBJ1-1; maybe TRBD1 (5 bases). Germline CDR1 MGHRA, CDR2 YSYEKL. This CDR3 has 16 residues. Trimming shortened V by 3 bases and J by 4 bases, and 18 bases separated the two germline ends. In DNA, the CDR3 is TGCGCCAGCAGCCAGGGGGGGACGAGGGTGAGCACTGAAGCTTTCTTT. As protein: CASSQGGTRVSTEAFF.

This clone has a handful of counts. This chain uses TRBV6-5 with TRBJ1-5; D is undetermined. The CDR3 loop spans 12 amino acids. Germline V gene sequence: CDR1 MNHEY, CDR2 SVGAGI. V was shortened by 8 bases and J by 0 bases, with 5 bases between the two germline ends. CDR3 DNA sequence: TGTGCCAGCCAATTTAGCAATCAGCCCCAGCATTTT. Its protein is CASQFSNQPQHF.

This clone showed up just a few times. CDR3 loop: CASSRQFNQPQHF. The CDR3, as DNA: TGTGCCAGCTCACGACAGTTCAATCAGCCCCAGCATTTT. The rearrangement links TRBV18 to TRBJ1-5; maybe TRBD1 (5 bases). Trimming removed 4 bases at V and 3 bases at J, with 7 bases between. Germline CDR1 is KGHSH and CDR2 is LQKENI. This CDR3 is built from 13 residues.

The chain combines TRBV30 with TRBJ1-1, with D unclear. Looked up from germline, CDR1 is GTSNPN and CDR2 is SVGIG (reference sequence). The CDR3 runs to 14 residues. Trimming pared 3 bases from V and 0 bases from J, leaving 11 bases between. Written as DNA, the CDR3 is TGTGCCTGGAGAAAGAGATCCATGAACACTGAAGCTTTCTTT. Encoded protein: CAWRKRSMNTEAFF.